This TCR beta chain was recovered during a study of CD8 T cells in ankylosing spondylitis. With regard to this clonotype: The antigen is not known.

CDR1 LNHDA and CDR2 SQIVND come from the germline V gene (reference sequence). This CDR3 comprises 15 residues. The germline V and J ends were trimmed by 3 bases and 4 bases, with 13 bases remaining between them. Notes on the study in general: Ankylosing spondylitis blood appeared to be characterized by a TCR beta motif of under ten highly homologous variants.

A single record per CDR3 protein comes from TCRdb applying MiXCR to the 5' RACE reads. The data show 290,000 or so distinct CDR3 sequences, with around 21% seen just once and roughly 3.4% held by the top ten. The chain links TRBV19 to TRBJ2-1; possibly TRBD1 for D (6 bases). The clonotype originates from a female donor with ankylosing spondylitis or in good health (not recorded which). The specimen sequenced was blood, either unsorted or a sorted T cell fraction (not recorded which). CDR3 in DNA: TGTGCCAGTAGTATCCCAACCCAGGGGTACAATGAGCAGTTCTTC. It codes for CASSIPTQGYNEQFF.